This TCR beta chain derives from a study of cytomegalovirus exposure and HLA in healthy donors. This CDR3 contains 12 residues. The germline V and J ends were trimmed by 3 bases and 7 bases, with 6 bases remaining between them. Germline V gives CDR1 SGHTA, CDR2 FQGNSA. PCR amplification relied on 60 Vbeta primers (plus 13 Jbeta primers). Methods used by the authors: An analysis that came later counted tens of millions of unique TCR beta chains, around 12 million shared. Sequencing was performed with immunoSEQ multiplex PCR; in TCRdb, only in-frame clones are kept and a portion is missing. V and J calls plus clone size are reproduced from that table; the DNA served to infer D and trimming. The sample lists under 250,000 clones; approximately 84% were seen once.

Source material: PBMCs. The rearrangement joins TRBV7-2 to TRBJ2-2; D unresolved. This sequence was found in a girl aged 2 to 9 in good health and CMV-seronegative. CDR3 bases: TGTGCCAGCAGCTTCGGTAACGGGGAGCTGTTTTTT. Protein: CASSFGNGELFF.